This T cell receptor (beta chain) was documented in a study of response to subunit inactivated influenza vaccine. The length of the CDR3 is 19 residues. A note on this clonotype: One end of the junction fails to match germline, which may point to a read error.

Each CDR3 protein is one row after TCRdb ran MiXCR on the RT-PCR reads. The sample contains fewer than 550,000 distinct CDR3 sequences, 25% of which appear only once. The receptor's source is a man in his forties or fifties who received an inactivated influenza vaccine. The V call is TRBV12-3 or TRBV12-4, the J call TRBJ2-4; D may be TRBD1 or TRBD2 (6 bases each). The sample was CD4+ T cells sorted from PBMCs, taken 4 to 6 days after vaccination. The CDR3 is CAISLALTGARLAKNIQYF. The CDR3 DNA reads as TGTGCCATCAGTTTAGCGCTAACGGGGGCAAGACTAGCCAAAAACATTCAGTACTTC.